The 9 T cell receptor beta chains listed next were all sequenced from one sample in a study of OX40 agonist ivuxolimab in advanced cancers. Only in-frame clones appear in the TCRdb table, and some are missing; sequencing was by immunoSEQ multiplex PCR. The sample contains 70,000 or so clones, around 80% of which appear only once. The source material was CD4+ or CD8+ T cells sorted from blood, sampled in a trial of the OX40 agonist ivuxolimab. These receptors were obtained from an adult with an advanced solid tumor such as melanoma, head and neck, liver or kidney cancer.

The chain combines TRBV5-1 with TRBJ2-7; 7 bases map to TRBD1. There are 12 residues in the CDR3. The germline V gene encodes CDR1 SGHRS and CDR2 YFSETQ. V dropped 7 bases and J dropped 12; count of bases not matched to a gene: 13. The CDR3 here is CASGTGVAGWYF. The DNA for the CDR3 is TGCGCCAGCGGTACAGGGGTCGCCGGTTGGTACTTC.

The chain uses TRBV9 and TRBJ1-1; D is unresolved. Germline CDR1 SGDLS, CDR2 YYNGEE. The CDR3 runs to 12 residues. V lost 2 bases and J lost 6, with 8 bases in between. DNA for the CDR3: TGTGCCAGCAGCGTCATGGTTGCTGAAGCTTTCTTT. This sequence encodes CASSVMVAEAFF.

This clone turned up a few times. This chain uses TRBV9 with TRBJ2-7; TRBD1 or TRBD2 may be the D gene (5 bases each). This CDR3 is built from 17 residues. Trimming removed 3 bases at V and 5 bases at J, with 24 bases between. Germline CDR1 SGDLS, CDR2 YYNGEE. CDR3 nucleotides: TGTGCCAGCAGCGCCGAACGGGGCACGGTTATTTTGAACGAGCAGTACTTC. As protein: CASSAERGTVILNEQYF. The whole variable domain, remainder taken from reference TRBV9 and TRBJ2-7, is DSGVTQTPKHLITATGQRVTLRCSPRSGDLSVYWYQQSLDQGLQFLIQYYNGEERAKGNILERFSAQQFPDLHSELNLSSLELGDSALYFCASSAERGTVILNEQYFGPGTRLTVT.

This clone was detected only once. The chain combines TRBV15 with TRBJ2-7; the D is unclear. CDR1 is LNHNV, CDR2 YYDKDF, per germline (reference sequence). The CDR3 has 14 amino acids. Trimming pared 0 bases from V and 1 base from J, leaving 7 bases between. This chain's CDR3 is CATSRDGGSYEQYF. CDR3 nucleotides: TGTGCCACCAGCAGAGATGGCGGATCCTACGAGCAGTACTTC.

On this clone itself: The germline gene is not matched at one end of the junction; a read error may be the cause. V and J are TRBV5-5 and TRBJ2-1, with a possible D match to TRBD1 (6 bases). The V gene's germline CDR1 is SGHKS and CDR2 YYEKEE (reference sequence). CDR3 length: 15 residues. CDR3 loop: CASILDTGTRNEQFF. In DNA, the CDR3 is TGTGCCAGCATCTTGGATACCGGGACAAGAAATGAGCAGTTCTTC. The entire variable domain, with the rest obtained from reference TRBV5-5 and TRBJ2-1, is as follows: DAGVTQSPTHLIKTRGQQVTLRCSPISGHKSVSWYQQVLGQGPQFIFQYYEKEERGRGNFPDRFSARQFPNYSSELNVNALLLGDSALYLCASILDTGTRNEQFFGPGTRLTVL.

About this clone itself: The same CDR3 also results from other DNA sequences found in this sample. V is TRBV18 and J is TRBJ1-4; 7 nucleotides line up with TRBD1. Germline CDR1 is KGHSH and CDR2 is LQKENI. Losses at the gene ends were 3 bases for V and 7 bases for J; bases not matched to a gene: 2. The CDR3 has 13 amino acids. The CDR3: CASSPQGGEKLFF. CDR3 in DNA: TGTGCCAGCTCACCGCAGGGGGGTGAAAAACTGTTTTTT.

This rearrangement joins TRBV11-3 to TRBJ1-3; a weak D match, TRBD1 (6 bases). Trimming removed 6 bases from V and 0 bases from J, with 9 bases in between. CDR1 SGHNT and CDR2 YENEEA come from the germline V gene. The CDR3 is 14 amino acids. CDR3 region: CASSGGNSGNTIYF. CDR3 in DNA: TGTGCCAGCAGTGGGGGCAACTCTGGAAACACCATATATTTT.

V is TRBV2 and J is TRBJ2-5, with D uncertain. Germline CDR1 reads SNHLY; CDR2 reads FYNNEI. The CDR3 has 17 amino acids. The V end lost 3 bases, the J end lost 0 bases, and 17 bases lay between the germline ends. CDR3 sequence: CASSDADLSMYQETQYF. The CDR3 bases are TGTGCCAGCAGTGACGCCGATCTATCAATGTACCAAGAGACCCAGTACTTC. The entire variable domain, with the rest obtained from reference TRBV2 and TRBJ2-5, is as follows: EPEVTQTPSHQVTQMGQEVILRCVPISNHLYFYWYRQILGQKVEFLVSFYNNEISEKSEIFDDQFSVERPDGSNFTLKIRSTKLEDSAMYFCASSDADLSMYQETQYFGPGTRLLVL.

The chain combines TRBV9 with TRBJ1-2; possible D gene TRBD1, 5 bases. Germline-derived CDR1 and CDR2 are SGDLS and YYNGEE. This CDR3 is built from 14 residues. The V and J ends lost 0 bases and 4 bases respectively, with 10 bases between them. The CDR3 is CASSVGQGSYGYTF. In DNA, the CDR3 is TGTGCCAGCAGCGTAGGTCAGGGTAGCTATGGCTACACCTTC.